This T cell receptor (beta chain) was profiled in a study of blood T cell repertoires in COVID-19. Across the whole study: T cells, B-cell-depleted T cells, or PBMCs provided the cDNA or gDNA that served as material.

The Seattle patients joined while their infection was active and were tracked longitudinally afterward. V was cut by 4 bases and J by 4 bases, with 14 bases left in between. This CDR3 has 14 residues. Germline values: CDR1 SEHNR, CDR2 FQNEAQ (reference sequence). In the authors' methods: Amplification with reference gene primers provided the estimates of nucleated cell counts. Only in-frame clones appear in the TCRdb table, and some are missing; sequencing was by immunoSEQ multiplex PCR. V, J and clone size are those of that table, while D and trimming were read from the DNA. The profile covers around 260,000 clones, with approximately 89% appearing a single time and 10% taken by the ten largest.

Sequenced: peripheral blood. The chain combines TRBV7-9 with TRBJ2-7; maybe TRBD2 (6 bases). The TCR originated in a woman aged 70 to 79 with COVID-19, enrolled during active disease. The CDR3 protein is CASSSTTGEYEQYF. DNA for the CDR3: TGTGCCAGCAGCTCCACGACGGGAGAGTACGAGCAGTACTTC.